This TCR beta chain is from a study of identical twins. This clonotype turned up a few times. Its antigen remains unknown. Unique molecular identifiers were present on cDNA, and template switching added a universal primer site. TCRdb itself ran the 5' RACE reads through MiXCR, one entry per CDR3 protein. The sample shows about 810,000 distinct CDR3 sequences, 9% to 15% of them seen only once. Trimming removed 5 bases from V and 4 bases from J; junction bases left unmatched: 5. The CDR3 length is 14 residues. CDR1 is SNHLY and CDR2 is FYNNEI in the germline V gene. Study results and caveats: Whereas memory repertoires showed no such difference, abundant cord blood beta clonotypes carried fewer insertions. In drawing conclusions, the study used cross-sectional statistical analysis and did not follow the same donors.

The same data also contributed to another study, on yellow fever vaccine responses in identical twins. Per that paper: The authors reported partly convergent, partly personalized vaccine responses in identical twins.

The rearrangement uses TRBV2 and TRBJ2-3; 8 bases line up with TRBD2. Specimen: PBMCs. This receptor was identified in a woman aged 18 to 35 in good health. CDR3 coding DNA: TGTGCCAGCAGTCTTAGCGGGATAGCAGATACGCAGTATTTT. It is translated as CASSLSGIADTQYF.